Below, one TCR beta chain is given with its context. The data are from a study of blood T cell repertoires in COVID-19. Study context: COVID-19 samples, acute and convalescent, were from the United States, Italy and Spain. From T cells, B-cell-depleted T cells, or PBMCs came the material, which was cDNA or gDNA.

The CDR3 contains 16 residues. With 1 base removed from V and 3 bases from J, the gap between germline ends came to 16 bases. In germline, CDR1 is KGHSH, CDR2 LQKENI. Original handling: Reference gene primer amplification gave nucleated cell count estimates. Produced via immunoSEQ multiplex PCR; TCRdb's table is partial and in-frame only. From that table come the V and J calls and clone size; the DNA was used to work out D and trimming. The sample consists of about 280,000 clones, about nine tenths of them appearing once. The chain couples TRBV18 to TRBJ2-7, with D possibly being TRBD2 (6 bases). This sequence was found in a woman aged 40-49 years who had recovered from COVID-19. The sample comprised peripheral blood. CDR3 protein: CASSPQVNSGNYEQYF. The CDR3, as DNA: TGTGCCAGCTCACCACAGGTAAATAGCGGAAACTACGAGCAGTACTTC. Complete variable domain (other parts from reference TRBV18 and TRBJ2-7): NAGVMQNPRHLVRRRGQEARLRCSPMKGHSHVYWYRQLPEEGLKFMVYLQKENIIDESGMPKERFSAEFPKEGPSILRIQQVVRGDSAAYFCASSPQVNSGNYEQYFGPGTRLTVT.